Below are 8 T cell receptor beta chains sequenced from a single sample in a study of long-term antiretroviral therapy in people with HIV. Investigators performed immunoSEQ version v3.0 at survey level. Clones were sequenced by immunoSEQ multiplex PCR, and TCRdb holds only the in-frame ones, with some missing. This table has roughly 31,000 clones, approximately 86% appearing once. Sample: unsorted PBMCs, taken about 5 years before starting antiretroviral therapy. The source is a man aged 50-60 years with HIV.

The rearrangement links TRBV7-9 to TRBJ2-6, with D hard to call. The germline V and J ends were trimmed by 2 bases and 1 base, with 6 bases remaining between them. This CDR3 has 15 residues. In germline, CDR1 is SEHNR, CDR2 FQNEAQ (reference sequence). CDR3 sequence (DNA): TGTGCCAGCAGCTTATGGGTATCTGGGGCCAACGTCCTGACTTTC. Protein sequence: CASSLWVSGANVLTF.

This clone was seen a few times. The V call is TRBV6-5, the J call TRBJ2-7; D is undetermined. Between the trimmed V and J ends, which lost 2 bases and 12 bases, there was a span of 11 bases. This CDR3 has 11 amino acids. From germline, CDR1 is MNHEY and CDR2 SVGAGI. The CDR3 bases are TGTGCCAGCAGTTACAGCGCTGGGTGGTACTTC. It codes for CASSYSAGWYF.

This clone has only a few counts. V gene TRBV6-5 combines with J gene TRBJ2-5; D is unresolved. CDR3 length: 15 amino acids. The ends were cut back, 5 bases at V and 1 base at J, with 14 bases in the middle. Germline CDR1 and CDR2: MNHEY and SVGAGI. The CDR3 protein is CASSLTRAPQETQYF. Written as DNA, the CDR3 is TGTGCCAGCAGTCTAACCCGGGCGCCCCAAGAGACCCAGTACTTC.

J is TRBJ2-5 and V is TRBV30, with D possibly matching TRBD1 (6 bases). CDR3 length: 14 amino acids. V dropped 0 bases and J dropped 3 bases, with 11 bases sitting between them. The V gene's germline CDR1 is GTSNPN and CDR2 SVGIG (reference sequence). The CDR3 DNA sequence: TGTGCCTGGAGTGTATGGCAGGGGAAAGAGACCCAGTACTTC. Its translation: CAWSVWQGKETQYF.

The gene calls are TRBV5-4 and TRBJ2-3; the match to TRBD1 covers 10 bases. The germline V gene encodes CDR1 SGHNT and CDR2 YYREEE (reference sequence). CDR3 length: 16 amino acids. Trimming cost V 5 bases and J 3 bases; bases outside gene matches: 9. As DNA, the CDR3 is TGTGCCAGCAGACCTGGCGGACAGGGGGGAACAGATACGCAGTATTTT. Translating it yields CASRPGGQGGTDTQYF. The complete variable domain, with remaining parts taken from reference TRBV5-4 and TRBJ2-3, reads ETGVTQSPTHLIKTRGQQVTLRCSSQSGHNTVSWYQQALGQGPQFIFQYYREEENGRGNFPPRFSGLQFPNYSSELNVNALELDDSALYLCASRPGGQGGTDTQYFGPGTRLTVL.

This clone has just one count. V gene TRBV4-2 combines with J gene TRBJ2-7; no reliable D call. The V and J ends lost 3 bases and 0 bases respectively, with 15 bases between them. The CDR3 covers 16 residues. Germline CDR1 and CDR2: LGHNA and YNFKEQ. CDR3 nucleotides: TGTGCCAGCAGCCATTCTCCGGCCCCAAGCTCCTACGAGCAGTACTTC. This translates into CASSHSPAPSSYEQYF.

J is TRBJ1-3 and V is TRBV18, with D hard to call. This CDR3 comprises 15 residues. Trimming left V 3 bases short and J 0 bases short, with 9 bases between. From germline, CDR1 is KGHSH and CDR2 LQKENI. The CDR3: CASSPQRRSGNTIYF. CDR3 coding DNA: TGTGCCAGCTCACCCCAGAGACGCTCTGGAAACACCATATATTTT.

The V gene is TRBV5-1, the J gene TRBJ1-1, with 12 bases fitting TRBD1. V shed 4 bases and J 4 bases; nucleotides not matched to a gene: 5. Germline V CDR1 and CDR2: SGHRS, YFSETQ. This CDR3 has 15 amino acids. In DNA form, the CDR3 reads TGCGCCAGCAGCGGGACAGGGGGCATGGGCACTGAAGCTTTCTTT. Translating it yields CASSGTGGMGTEAFF.